One T cell receptor (beta chain) is described in this entry. These data belong to a study of blood T cell repertoires in COVID-19. Study-wide context: Samples of COVID-19 (acute and convalescent) were obtained from the United States, Italy and Spain. PBMCs, B-cell-depleted T cells, or T cells provided the cDNA or gDNA that made up the material.

Between the trimmed V and J ends, which lost 2 bases and 6 bases, there was a span of 13 bases. The germline V gene encodes CDR1 MGHDK and CDR2 SYGVNS. The CDR3 sequence is 15 residues long. In the study's own analysis: Scientists estimated how many nucleated cells there were by amplifying reference gene primers. Generated by immunoSEQ multiplex PCR, the TCRdb table keeps only in-frame clones and is missing some. The V and J calls and clone size were taken over from that table, and D and trimming were inferred from the DNA. The table has about 240,000 clones, 84% seen once. The sequencing input was peripheral blood. The receptor comes from a man in his fifties with acute or convalescent COVID-19. V and J are TRBV25-1 and TRBJ2-2, with a possible D match to TRBD2 (6 bases). DNA for the CDR3: TGTGCCAGCAGTGAAAGGAGGGGTGGAGCCGGGGAGCTGTTTTTT. Protein sequence: CASSERRGGAGELFF.